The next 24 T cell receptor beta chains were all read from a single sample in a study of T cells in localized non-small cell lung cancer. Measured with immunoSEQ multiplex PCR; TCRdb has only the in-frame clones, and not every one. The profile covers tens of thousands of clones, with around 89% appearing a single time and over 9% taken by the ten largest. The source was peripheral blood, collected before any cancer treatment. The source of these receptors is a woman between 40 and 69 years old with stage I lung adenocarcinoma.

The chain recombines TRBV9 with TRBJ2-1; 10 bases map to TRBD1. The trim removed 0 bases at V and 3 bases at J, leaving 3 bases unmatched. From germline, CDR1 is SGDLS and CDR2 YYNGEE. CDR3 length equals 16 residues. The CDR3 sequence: CASSVDWTGGYNEQFF. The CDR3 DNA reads TGTGCCAGCAGCGTAGATTGGACAGGGGGCTACAATGAGCAGTTCTTC. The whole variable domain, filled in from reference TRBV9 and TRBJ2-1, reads DSGVTQTPKHLITATGQRVTLRCSPRSGDLSVYWYQQSLDQGLQFLIQYYNGEERAKGNILERFSAQQFPDLHSELNLSSLELGDSALYFCASSVDWTGGYNEQFFGPGTRLTVL.

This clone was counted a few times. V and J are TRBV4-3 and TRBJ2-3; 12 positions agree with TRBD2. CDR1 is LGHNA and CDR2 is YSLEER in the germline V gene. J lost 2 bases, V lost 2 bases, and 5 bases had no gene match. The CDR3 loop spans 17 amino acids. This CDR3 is CASSQQTSGGVTDTQYF. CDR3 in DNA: TGCGCCAGCAGCCAACAGACTAGCGGGGGTGTCACAGATACGCAGTATTTT.

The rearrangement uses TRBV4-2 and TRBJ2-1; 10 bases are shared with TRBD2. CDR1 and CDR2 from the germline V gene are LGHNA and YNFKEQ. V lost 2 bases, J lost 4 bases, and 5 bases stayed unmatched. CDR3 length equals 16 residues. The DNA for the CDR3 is TGTGCCAGCAGCCAAAGCCTAGCGGGGGCATACAATGAGCAGTTCTTC. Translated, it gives CASSQSLAGAYNEQFF.

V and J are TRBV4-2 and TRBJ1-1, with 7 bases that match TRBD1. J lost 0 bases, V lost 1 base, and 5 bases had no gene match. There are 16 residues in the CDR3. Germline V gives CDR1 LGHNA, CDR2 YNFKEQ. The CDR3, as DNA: TGTGCCAGCAGCCAAGGATACAGGGGAATGAACACTGAAGCTTTCTTT. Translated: CASSQGYRGMNTEAFF.

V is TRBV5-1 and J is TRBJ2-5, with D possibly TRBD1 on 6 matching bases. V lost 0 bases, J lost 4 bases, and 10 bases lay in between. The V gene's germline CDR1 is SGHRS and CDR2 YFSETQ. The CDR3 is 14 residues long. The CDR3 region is CASSLDRAGETQYF. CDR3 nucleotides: TGCGCCAGCAGCTTGGACAGGGCTGGAGAGACCCAGTACTTC.

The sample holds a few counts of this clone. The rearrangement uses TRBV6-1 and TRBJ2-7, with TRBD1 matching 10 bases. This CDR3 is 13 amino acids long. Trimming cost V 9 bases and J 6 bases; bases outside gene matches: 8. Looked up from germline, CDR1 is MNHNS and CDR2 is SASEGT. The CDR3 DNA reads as TGTGCCAGTCGACGACGACAGGGGGCCGAGCAGTACTTC. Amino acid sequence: CASRRRQGAEQYF.

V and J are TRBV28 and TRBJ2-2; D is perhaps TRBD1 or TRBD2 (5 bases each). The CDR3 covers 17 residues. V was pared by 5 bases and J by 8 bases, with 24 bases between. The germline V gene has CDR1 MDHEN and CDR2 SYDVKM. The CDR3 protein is CASSPPFPGTYPGELFF. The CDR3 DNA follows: TGTGCCAGCAGTCCTCCTTTCCCCGGGACGTACCCGGGGGAGCTGTTTTTT.

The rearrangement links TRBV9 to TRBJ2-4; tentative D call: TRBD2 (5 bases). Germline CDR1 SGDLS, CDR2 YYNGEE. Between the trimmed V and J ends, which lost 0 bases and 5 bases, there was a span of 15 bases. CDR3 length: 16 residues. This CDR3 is CASSVGTGGLQNIQYF. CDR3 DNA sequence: TGTGCCAGCAGCGTAGGAACGGGCGGGCTCCAAAACATTCAGTACTTC.

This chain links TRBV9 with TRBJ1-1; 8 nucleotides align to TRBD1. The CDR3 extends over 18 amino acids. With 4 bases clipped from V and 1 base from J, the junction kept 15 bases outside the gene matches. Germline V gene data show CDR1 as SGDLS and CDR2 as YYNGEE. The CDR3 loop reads CASSPPGQGENTNTEAFF. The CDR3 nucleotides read TGTGCCAGCAGCCCCCCCGGACAGGGCGAGAACACGAACACTGAAGCTTTCTTT. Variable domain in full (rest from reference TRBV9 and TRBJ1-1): DSGVTQTPKHLITATGQRVTLRCSPRSGDLSVYWYQQSLDQGLQFLIQYYNGEERAKGNILERFSAQQFPDLHSELNLSSLELGDSALYFCASSPPGQGENTNTEAFFGQGTRLTVV.

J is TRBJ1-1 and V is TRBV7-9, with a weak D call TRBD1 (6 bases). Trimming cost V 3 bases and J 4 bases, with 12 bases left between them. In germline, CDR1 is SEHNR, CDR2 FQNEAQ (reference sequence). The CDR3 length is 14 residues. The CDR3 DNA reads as TGTGCCAGCAGCTTGGACAGCATGAGCACTGAAGCTTTCTTT. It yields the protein CASSLDSMSTEAFF.

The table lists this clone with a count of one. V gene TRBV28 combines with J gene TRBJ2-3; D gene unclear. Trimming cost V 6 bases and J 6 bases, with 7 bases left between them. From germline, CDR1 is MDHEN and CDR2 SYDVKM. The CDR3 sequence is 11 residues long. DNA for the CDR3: TGTGCCAGCAGGTTAGGGGATACGCAGTATTTT. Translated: CASRLGDTQYF. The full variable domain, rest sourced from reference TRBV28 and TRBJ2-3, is DVKVTQSSRYLVKRTGEKVFLECVQDMDHENMFWYRQDPGLGLRLIYFSYDVKMKEKGDIPEGYSVSREKKERFSLILESASTNQTSMYLCASRLGDTQYFGPGTRLTVL.

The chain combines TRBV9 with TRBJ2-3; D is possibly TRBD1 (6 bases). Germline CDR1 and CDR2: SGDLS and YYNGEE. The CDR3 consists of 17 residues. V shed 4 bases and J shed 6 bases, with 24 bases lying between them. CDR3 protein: CASSLAQQGWGWDTQYF. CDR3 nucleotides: TGTGCCAGCAGCCTCGCACAACAGGGCTGGGGTTGGGATACGCAGTATTTT.

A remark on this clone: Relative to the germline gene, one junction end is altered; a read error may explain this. The CDR3 here is CATSYGGGRDWDEQYF. The DNA of the CDR3 is TGTGCCACCAGTTACGGGGGGGGCAGGGACTGGGACGAGCAGTACTTC. The J gene is TRBJ2-7, the V gene TRBV27; 8 positions match TRBD2. Germline lookup yields CDR1 MNHEY and CDR2 SMNVEV (reference sequence). CDR3 size: 16 residues.

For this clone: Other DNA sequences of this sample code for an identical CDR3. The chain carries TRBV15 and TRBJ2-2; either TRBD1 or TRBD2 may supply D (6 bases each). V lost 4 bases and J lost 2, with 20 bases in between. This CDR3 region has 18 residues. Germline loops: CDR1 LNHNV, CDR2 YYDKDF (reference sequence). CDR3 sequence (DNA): TGTGCCACCAGCAAAGAGAGCGCGGGACATCTCAACACCGGGGAGCTGTTTTTT. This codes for CATSKESAGHLNTGELFF.

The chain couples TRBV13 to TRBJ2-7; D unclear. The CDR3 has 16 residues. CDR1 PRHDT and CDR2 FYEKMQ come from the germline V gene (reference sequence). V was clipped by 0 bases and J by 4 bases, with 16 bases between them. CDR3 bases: TGTGCCAGCAGCTTAGGAGGAGCCAGGTATTCATACGAGCAGTACTTC. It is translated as CASSLGGARYSYEQYF. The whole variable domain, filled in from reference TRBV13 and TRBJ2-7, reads AAGVIQSPRHLIKEKRETATLKCYPIPRHDTVYWYQQGPGQDPQFLISFYEKMQSDKGSIPDRFSAQQFSDYHSELNMSSLELGDSALYFCASSLGGARYSYEQYFGPGTRLTVT.

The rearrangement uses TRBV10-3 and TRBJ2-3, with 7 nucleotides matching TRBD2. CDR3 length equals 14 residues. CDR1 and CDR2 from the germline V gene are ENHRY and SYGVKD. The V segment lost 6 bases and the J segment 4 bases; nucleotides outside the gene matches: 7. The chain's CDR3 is CAISGGRAPDTQYF. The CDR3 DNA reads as TGTGCCATCAGCGGCGGGAGAGCCCCAGATACGCAGTATTTT.

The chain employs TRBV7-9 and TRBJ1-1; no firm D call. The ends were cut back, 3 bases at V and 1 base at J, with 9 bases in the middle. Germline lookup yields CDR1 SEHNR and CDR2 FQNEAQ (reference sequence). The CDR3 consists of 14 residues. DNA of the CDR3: TGTGCCAGCAGCTTTGGACTGCAGAACACTGAAGCTTTCTTT. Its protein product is CASSFGLQNTEAFF.

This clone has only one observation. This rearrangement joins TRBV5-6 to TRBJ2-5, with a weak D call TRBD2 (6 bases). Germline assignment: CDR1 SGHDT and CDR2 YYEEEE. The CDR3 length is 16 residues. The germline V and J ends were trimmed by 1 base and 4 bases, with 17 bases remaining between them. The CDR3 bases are TGTGCCAGCAGCTTGTGGACCACGGGACTCCTAGAGACCCAGTACTTC. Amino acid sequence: CASSLWTTGLLETQYF.

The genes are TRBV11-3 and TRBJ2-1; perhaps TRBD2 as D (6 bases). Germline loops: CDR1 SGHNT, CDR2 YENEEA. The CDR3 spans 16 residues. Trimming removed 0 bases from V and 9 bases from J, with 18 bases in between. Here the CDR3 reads CASSLDGQRAGSEQFF. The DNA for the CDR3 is TGTGCCAGCAGCTTAGATGGGCAGCGGGCCGGCAGTGAGCAGTTCTTC.

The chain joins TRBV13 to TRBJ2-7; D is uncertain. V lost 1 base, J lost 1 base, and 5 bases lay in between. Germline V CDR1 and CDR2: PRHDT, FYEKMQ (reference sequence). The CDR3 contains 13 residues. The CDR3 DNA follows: TGTGCCAGCAGCTTAGCAGGATCCTACGAGCAGTACTTC. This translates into CASSLAGSYEQYF.

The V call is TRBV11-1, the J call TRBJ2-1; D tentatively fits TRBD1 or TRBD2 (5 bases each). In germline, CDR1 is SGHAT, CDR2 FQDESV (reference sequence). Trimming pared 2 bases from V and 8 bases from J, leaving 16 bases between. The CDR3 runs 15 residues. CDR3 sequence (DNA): TGTGCCAGCAGCTTACAGGGCGGGCATTCCTATGAGCAGTTCTTC. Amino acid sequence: CASSLQGGHSYEQFF. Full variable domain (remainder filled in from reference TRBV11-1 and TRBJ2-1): EAEVAQSPRYKITEKSQAVAFWCDPISGHATLYWYRQILGQGPELLVQFQDESVVDDSQLPKDRFSAERLKGVDSTLKIQPAELGDSAMYLCASSLQGGHSYEQFFGPGTRLTVL.

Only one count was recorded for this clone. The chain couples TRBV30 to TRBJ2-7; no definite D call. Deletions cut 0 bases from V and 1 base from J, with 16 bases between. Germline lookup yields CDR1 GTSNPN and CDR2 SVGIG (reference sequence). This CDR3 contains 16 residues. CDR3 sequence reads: CAWSVQRSSQSYEQYF. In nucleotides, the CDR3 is TGTGCCTGGAGTGTACAAAGGAGTAGTCAATCCTACGAGCAGTACTTC.

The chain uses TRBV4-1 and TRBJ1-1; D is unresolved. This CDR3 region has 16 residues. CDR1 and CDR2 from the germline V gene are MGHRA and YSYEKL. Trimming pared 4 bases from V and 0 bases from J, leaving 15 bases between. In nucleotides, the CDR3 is TGCGCCAGCAGCCTCCGAGGAGAAGGGATGAACACTGAAGCTTTCTTT. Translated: CASSLRGEGMNTEAFF.

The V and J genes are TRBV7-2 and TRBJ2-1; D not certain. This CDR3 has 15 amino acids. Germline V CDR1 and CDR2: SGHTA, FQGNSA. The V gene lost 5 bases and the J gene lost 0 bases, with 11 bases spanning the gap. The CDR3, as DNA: TGTGCCAGCAGCCTCGACTGGAGCTCCTACAATGAGCAGTTCTTC. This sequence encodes CASSLDWSSYNEQFF.